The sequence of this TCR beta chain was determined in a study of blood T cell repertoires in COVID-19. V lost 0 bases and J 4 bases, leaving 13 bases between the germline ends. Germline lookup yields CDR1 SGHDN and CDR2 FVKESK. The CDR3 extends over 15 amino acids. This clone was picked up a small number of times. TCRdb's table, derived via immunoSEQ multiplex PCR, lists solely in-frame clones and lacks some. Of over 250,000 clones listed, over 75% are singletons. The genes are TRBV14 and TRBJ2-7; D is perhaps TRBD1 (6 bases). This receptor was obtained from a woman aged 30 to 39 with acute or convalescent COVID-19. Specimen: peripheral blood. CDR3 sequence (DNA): TGTGCCAGCAGCCAAGATCTGACAGGATTGTACGAGCAGTACTTC. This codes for CASSQDLTGLYEQYF. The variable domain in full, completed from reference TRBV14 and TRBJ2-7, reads EAGVTQFPSHSVIEKGQTVTLRCDPISGHDNLYWYRRVMGKEIKFLLHFVKESKQDESGMPNNRFLAERTGGTYSTLKVQPAELEDSGVYFCASSQDLTGLYEQYFGPGTRLTVT.